This TCR beta chain was sequenced in a study of identical twins. The ends were cut back, 6 bases at V and 0 bases at J, with 12 bases in the middle. There are 14 residues in the CDR3. Germline-derived CDR1 and CDR2 are DFQATT and SNEGSKA (reference sequence). General study points: Modelling approaches yielded underestimates of out-of-frame TCR alpha sharing between monozygotic twins. Carriage of fewer insertions was seen in abundant cord blood beta clonotypes, whereas memory repertoires showed none.

TCRdb used MiXCR to reprocess the 5' RACE reads, holding one entry per CDR3 protein. The table has 450,000 to 600,000 distinct CDR3 sequences, 20% to 25% seen once. On this clonotype: Antigen unknown.

Separately, the same data were catalogued under a study of yellow fever vaccine responses in identical twins.

Sequencing input: CD4+ T cells sorted from blood. The rearrangement uses TRBV20-1 and TRBJ1-3, with D uncertain. The clonotype was recovered from a woman under 30 in good health. Here the CDR3 reads CSAPGGGSGNTIYF. The DNA for the CDR3 is TGCAGTGCCCCAGGAGGTGGCTCTGGAAACACCATATATTTT.